The present T cell receptor (beta chain) was sequenced within a study of cytotoxic CD8 clonotypes in ibrutinib-treated CLL. Turning to the study itself: Response sampling occurred after a median roughly 11 months of treatment (range 6 to 36). Study-wide results and limits: Clonality (at baseline) was higher than in age-matched healthy donors and tracked circulating CD8+ T-cell counts.

About this clone: Antigen unknown.

The intended depth for sequencing was 1 in 200,000 to 1 in 1 million T cells. Profiling relied on immunoSEQ multiplex PCR, and the TCRdb table lists in-frame clones only, not all of them. The data hold some 40,000 clones, with around 63% observed a single time. Frozen PBMC stocks contributed approximately 2.1 micrograms of genomic DNA to the TCR beta libraries. This CDR3 is 18 amino acids long. CDR1 and CDR2 from the germline V gene are MGHRA and YSYEKL. J gave up 1 base and V 3 bases, and 8 bases lay outside the gene matches. The chain carries TRBV4-1 and TRBJ2-1; 11 positions agree with TRBD2. This specimen was PBMCs, taken at disease progression, from a patient treated with ibrutinib. The TCR sequence derives from a human donor with chronic lymphocytic leukemia. The chain's CDR3 is CASSHKTSGIGSYNEQFF. The CDR3 DNA reads as TGCGCCAGCAGCCATAAGACTAGCGGGATTGGGTCCTACAATGAGCAGTTCTTC.